This entry lists 9 T cell receptor beta chains sequenced from one sample in a study of blood T cell repertoires in COVID-19. The table came from immunoSEQ multiplex PCR; TCRdb's copy has only in-frame clones and leaves some out. The sample contains about 180,000 clones, more than 80% of which appear only once. The sequencing sample was made of peripheral blood. All receptors derive from a human donor in a cohort sampled during active COVID-19.

This clone was seen just once. The rearrangement joins TRBV7-2 to TRBJ2-1; 7 bases align to TRBD1. Per germline, CDR1 SGHTA and CDR2 FQGNSA. The length of the CDR3 is 16 residues. V was pared by 2 bases and J by 4 bases, with 8 bases of the junction left unmatched. As DNA, the CDR3 is TGTGCCAGCAGCTTATTCTCAGGGGGTGATTACAATGAGCAGTTCTTC. It encodes CASSLFSGGDYNEQFF.

In this sample, this clone turned up once. The chain has TRBV5-1 and TRBJ1-1; 10 nucleotides match TRBD1. CDR3 length equals 18 residues. Per germline, CDR1 SGHRS and CDR2 YFSETQ. Trimming cost V 0 bases and J 7 bases; bases outside gene matches: 15. The DNA for the CDR3 is TGCGCCAGCAGCTTGGTTGGAACCGGGACAGGGGAGGTGGTTGAAGCTTTCTTT. Translated, it gives CASSLVGTGTGEVVEAFF.

CDR3 region: CASSFREGGAFF. The CDR3 DNA is TGTGCCAGCAGTTTCAGGGAAGGGGGAGCTTTCTTT. This chain joins TRBV6-5 and TRBJ1-1; D perhaps matches TRBD1 (6 bases). V gave up 4 bases and J gave up 10 bases, with 13 bases separating them. This CDR3 region has 12 residues. Per the germline V gene, CDR1 is MNHEY and CDR2 is SVGAGI.

This clone was found once. The V gene is TRBV6-1, the J gene TRBJ1-4, with TRBD1 matching over 7 bases. Germline V gene data show CDR1 as MNHNS and CDR2 as SASEGT. V lost 4 bases, J lost 7 bases, and 12 bases stayed unmatched. The CDR3 has 16 residues. CDR3 loop: CASSANPQGVIEKLFF. CDR3 bases: TGTGCCAGCAGTGCCAACCCCCAGGGGGTTATTGAAAAACTGTTTTTT.

The CDR3 DNA reads as TGTGCCAGCGCCGAGGACAGGGAGGTTTCACCCCTCCACTTT. Its translation: CASAEDREVSPLHF. This chain joins TRBV5-4 and TRBJ1-6; 8 bases align to TRBD1. CDR3 length equals 14 residues. Looked up from germline, CDR1 is SGHNT and CDR2 is YYREEE (reference sequence). Trimming at V came to 7 bases and at J to 9 bases, leaving 9 bases not matched to a gene.

This clone was counted only a few times. The V call is TRBV5-1, the J call TRBJ2-1; TRBD1 agrees at 9 bases. Trimming cost V 0 bases and J 9 bases; bases outside gene matches: 4. Germline V CDR1 and CDR2: SGHRS, YFSETQ. This CDR3 has 14 amino acids. CDR3 DNA sequence: TGCGCCAGCAGCTTGGAACAGGGGGCTAGTGAGCAGTTCTTC. Protein: CASSLEQGASEQFF.

This chain connects TRBV19 to TRBJ2-7; D gene unclear. The germline V gene encodes CDR1 LNHDA and CDR2 SQIVND (reference sequence). The V and J ends lost 11 bases and 1 base respectively, with 18 bases between them. The CDR3 consists of 14 residues. CDR3 nucleotides: TGTGCCGCCTCTCTGGGCCACGGTTCCTACGAGCAGTACTTC. Its translation is CAASLGHGSYEQYF.

The rearrangement uses TRBV5-4 and TRBJ1-2; 8 bases fit TRBD1. The V segment lost 5 bases and the J segment 8 bases; nucleotides outside the gene matches: 8. CDR3 length: 13 residues. The V gene's germline CDR1 is SGHNT and CDR2 YYREEE (reference sequence). The DNA for the CDR3 is TGTGCCAGCAGTCCGGACAGGGAGGGCGGCTACACCTTC. Its translation: CASSPDREGGYTF.

This clone has only a few counts. The chain recombines TRBV7-9 with TRBJ1-2, with D perhaps TRBD1 (6 bases). The CDR3 sequence is 14 residues long. Germline V CDR1 and CDR2: SEHNR, FQNEAQ (reference sequence). Trimming took 5 bases from V and 4 from J, leaving 14 bases between them. The CDR3 DNA sequence: TGTGCCAGCAGCCAACAGGGATTCCCCTATGGCTACACCTTC. Residues: CASSQQGFPYGYTF.